Each of the 17 T cell receptor beta chains below was sequenced from the same sample in a study of a mutant IDH1 vaccine in newly diagnosed glioma. These TCRs' antigens remain unknown. Indicated time point: week 23, last vaccination. The investigators gave 300 ug of mutant IDH1 20-mer peptide in each vaccine dose, together with topical imiquimod. Assay: immunoSEQ multiplex PCR; the TCRdb copy retains only in-frame clones and omits some. The sample contains around 56,000 clones, about 81% of which appear only once. Sequenced material: PBMCs, taken from a glioma patient whose treatment included an IDH1 peptide vaccine. All receptors derive from a woman aged 40-49 years with glioma. Some clones in this sample may be carry-over from other donors' samples.

In this sample, this clone turned up a few times. This chain uses TRBV30 with TRBJ1-1, with 8 bases fitting TRBD1. V dropped 5 bases and J dropped 4; count of bases not matched to a gene: 6. In germline, CDR1 is GTSNPN, CDR2 SVGIG (reference sequence). This CDR3 has 13 residues. This CDR3 reads CAWGTGGGTEAFF. The CDR3 DNA is TGTGCCTGGGGAACAGGGGGGGGCACTGAAGCTTTCTTT.

This chain connects TRBV25-1 to TRBJ1-2; 9 bases fit TRBD1. Germline lookup yields CDR1 MGHDK and CDR2 SYGVNS. The junction had 5 bases not matched to a gene; V was cut back by 1 base and J by 5 bases. The CDR3 has 15 amino acids. CDR3 loop: CASSESDRGGYGYTF. In DNA form, the CDR3 reads TGTGCCAGCAGTGAATCGGACAGGGGTGGGTATGGCTACACCTTC.

This chain connects TRBV7-9 to TRBJ2-5; 8 bases match TRBD2. The CDR3 consists of 14 residues. With V trimmed by 5 bases and J by 5 bases, 7 bases remained unmatched. Looked up from germline, CDR1 is SEHNR and CDR2 is FQNEAQ (reference sequence). CDR3 bases: TGTGCCAGCAGCCTGCGGGAGGCGGTCGAGACCCAGTACTTC. Residues: CASSLREAVETQYF.

The chain has TRBV7-9 and TRBJ2-4; D ambiguous. The germline V and J ends were trimmed by 4 bases and 7 bases, with 8 bases remaining between them. Germline CDR1 and CDR2: SEHNR and FQNEAQ (reference sequence). This CDR3 region has 12 residues. CDR3 in amino acids: CASSSNTNIQYF. CDR3 DNA sequence: TGTGCCAGCAGCTCGAATACCAACATTCAGTACTTC.

The V and J genes are TRBV13 and TRBJ2-4, with D possibly being TRBD1 (6 bases). Germline assignment: CDR1 PRHDT and CDR2 FYEKMQ (reference sequence). The CDR3 contains 15 residues. V gave up 5 bases and J gave up 4 bases, with 15 bases separating them. In nucleotides, the CDR3 is TGTGCCAGCAGCCTCACAGGGCGTCCTAAAAACATTCAGTACTTC. It translates to CASSLTGRPKNIQYF.

The rearrangement joins TRBV9 to TRBJ2-1; the D gene is possibly TRBD1 (6 bases). Trimming pared 3 bases from V and 8 bases from J, leaving 12 bases between. Germline V gives CDR1 SGDLS, CDR2 YYNGEE. The CDR3 has 13 residues. The CDR3 region is CASSARGRDEQFF. The DNA of the CDR3 is TGTGCCAGCAGCGCCAGGGGTAGGGATGAGCAGTTCTTC.

The rearrangement links TRBV2 to TRBJ2-1, with 13 nucleotides matching TRBD2. The J segment lost 8 bases and the V segment lost 6 bases, leaving 4 bases of the junction unmatched. The germline V gene has CDR1 SNHLY and CDR2 FYNNEI. The length of the CDR3 is 14 residues. CDR3: CASRLAGGPDEQFF. The CDR3, as DNA: TGTGCCAGCAGACTAGCGGGGGGGCCGGATGAGCAGTTCTTC.

The gene calls are TRBV7-8 and TRBJ2-7, with 9 bases matching TRBD1. Germline CDR1 and CDR2: SGHVS and FQNEAQ. The CDR3 runs to 12 residues. V trimming: 5 bases; J trimming: 5 bases; junction bases outside the gene matches: 1. Here the CDR3 reads CASSRDRDEQYF. Here the CDR3 DNA reads TGTGCCAGCAGCCGGGACAGGGACGAGCAGTACTTC.

J is TRBJ2-7 and V is TRBV19; possible D gene TRBD2, 6 bases. Per germline, CDR1 LNHDA and CDR2 SQIVND (reference sequence). V was pared by 4 bases and J by 4 bases, with 23 bases between. The CDR3 consists of 17 residues. This chain's CDR3 is CASSNARDSGSPYEQYF. The CDR3 region has the DNA TGTGCCAGTAGTAACGCCCGGGACTCCGGATCCCCATACGAGCAGTACTTC.

This clone was counted between two and nine times. This sequence joins TRBV30 and TRBJ1-5; maybe TRBD1 (5 bases). This CDR3 spans 12 amino acids. The V end was cut by 1 base, the J end by 8 bases, with 9 bases between. Germline V gives CDR1 GTSNPN, CDR2 SVGIG (reference sequence). The DNA of the CDR3 is TGTGCCTGGAGTGCAGGGCCGGAGCCCCAGCATTTT. As protein: CAWSAGPEPQHF.

This rearrangement joins TRBV15 to TRBJ1-1; D gene ambiguous. CDR1 LNHNV and CDR2 YYDKDF come from the germline V gene (reference sequence). Between the trimmed V and J ends, which lost 3 bases and 1 base, there was a span of 12 bases. The CDR3 is 15 amino acids. CDR3 amino acids: CATSRARVGNTEAFF. CDR3 nucleotide sequence: TGTGCCACCAGCAGGGCTAGAGTCGGGAACACTGAAGCTTTCTTT.

In regard to this clone: Germline and junction disagree at one end, which may indicate a read error. This rearrangement joins TRBV5-1 to TRBJ1-3; 7 bases are a match to TRBD1. Germline V lookup: CDR1 SGHRS, CDR2 YFSETQ. The length of the CDR3 is 12 residues. The CDR3 here is CASSCRDSARPF. The CDR3 DNA follows: TGCGCCAGCAGCTGTAGGGACAGCGCAAGGCCGTTT.

This chain connects TRBV2 to TRBJ1-2, with unresolved D. Germline V CDR1 and CDR2: SNHLY, FYNNEI. V dropped 4 bases and J dropped 4 bases, with 19 bases sitting between them. The CDR3 contains 16 residues. The DNA of the CDR3 is TGTGCCAGCAGTGTCTACCCCCCGGCTGATCTCTATGGCTACACCTTC. Translating it yields CASSVYPPADLYGYTF.

This sequence joins TRBV29-1 and TRBJ1-5, with D perhaps matching TRBD1 (5 bases). The V gene lost 6 bases and the J gene lost 4 bases, with 13 bases spanning the gap. The CDR3 has 13 amino acids. Germline CDR1 is SQVTM and CDR2 is ANQGSEA. In DNA form, the CDR3 reads TGCAGCGTATTAGGGACGGATAATCAGCCCCAGCATTTT. Its translation: CSVLGTDNQPQHF.

The chain couples TRBV19 to TRBJ1-6; 10 nucleotides match TRBD1. V shed 4 bases and J 6 bases; nucleotides not matched to a gene: 6. This CDR3 is 16 amino acids long. The germline gives CDR1 LNHDA, CDR2 SQIVND (reference sequence). In DNA, the CDR3 is TGTGCCAGTAGTAGGACAGGGGGGAACGGTAATTCACCCCTCCACTTT. Translating gives CASSRTGGNGNSPLHF.

The chain employs TRBV2 and TRBJ1-5; 8 positions match TRBD1. CDR3 length equals 14 residues. From germline, CDR1 is SNHLY and CDR2 FYNNEI. Trimming at V came to 2 bases and at J to 5 bases, leaving 2 bases not matched to a gene. The CDR3 sequence: CASSELQGDQPQHF. CDR3 DNA sequence: TGTGCCAGCAGTGAACTACAGGGGGATCAGCCCCAGCATTTT. The full variable domain, its missing parts supplied by reference TRBV2 and TRBJ1-5, is EPEVTQTPSHQVTQMGQEVILRCVPISNHLYFYWYRQILGQKVEFLVSFYNNEISEKSEIFDDQFSVERPDGSNFTLKIRSTKLEDSAMYFCASSELQGDQPQHFGDGTRLSIL.

This clone was counted a few times. CDR3 residues: CASSLDPATYGYTF. Here the CDR3 DNA reads TGTGCCAGCAGCTTAGATCCAGCGACGTATGGCTACACCTTC. V usage is TRBV7-2 and J usage is TRBJ1-2; the D is unclear. CDR3 length equals 14 residues. V was pared by 1 base and J by 5 bases, with 11 bases between. Germline-derived CDR1 and CDR2 are SGHTA and FQGNSA. Filled out from reference TRBV7-2 and TRBJ1-2, the complete variable domain reads GAGVSQSPSNKVTEKGKDVELRCDPISGHTALYWYRQSLGQGLEFLIYFQGNSAPDKSGLPSDRFSAERTGGSVSTLTIQRTQQEDSAVYLCASSLDPATYGYTFGSGTRLTVV.